One and the same sample provided the 30 T cell receptor beta chains below, sequenced in a study of immune characterization of retroperitoneal liposarcoma. TCRdb called the PCR reads again in MiXCR, with one record for every CDR3 protein. Of fewer than 11,000 distinct CDR3 sequences in the sample, 25% to 30% were seen once. Sequencing used tumor tissue. The receptors were gathered from a male donor with retroperitoneal liposarcoma.

A note on this clonotype: Sequence at one end of the junction differs from germline and may be a read error. The chain carries TRBV5-3 and TRBJ2-1, with 8 nucleotides matching TRBD2. TRBV5-3 is noted as an ORF with a role that remains uncertain. CDR3 length: 16 amino acids. The CDR3 DNA reads TGTGCCAGCAGCTTGGCCCCGGGACTAGACCACAATGAGCAGTTCTTC. Encoded protein: CASSLAPGLDHNEQFF.

The chain uses TRBV12-3 or TRBV12-4 and TRBJ2-1; no firm D call. The CDR3 runs 11 residues. The germline V and J ends were trimmed by 2 bases and 10 bases, with 6 bases remaining between them. CDR3 residues: CASSLSTEQFF. The CDR3 bases are TGTGCCAGCAGTTTAAGCACCGAGCAGTTCTTC.

This clonotype qualifies as medium-sized. The gene calls are TRBV6-1 and TRBJ2-1; D might be TRBD2 (7 bases). The J call may be mistaken, given a closer DNA end match to TRBJ2-7. CDR1 MNHNS and CDR2 SASEGT come from the germline V gene. The CDR3 runs 14 residues. The CDR3 loop reads CASSDRGASVKQYF. CDR3 DNA sequence: TGTGCCAGCAGTGATCGGGGGGCCAGCGTTAAGCAGTACTTC.

This clonotype is labeled medium-sized (0.01 to 0.1%). The chain is built from TRBV6-1 and TRBJ2-1, with D unclear. From germline, CDR1 is MNHNS and CDR2 SASEGT. Trimming took 2 bases from V and 13 from J, leaving 15 bases between them. The CDR3 runs to 13 residues. CDR3 sequence (DNA): TGTGCCAGCAGTGAATACTTATCGGAGACCCAGTTCTTC. Translated: CASSEYLSETQFF.

This clonotype was seen a few times. This chain connects TRBV11-3 to TRBJ2-2; D gene uncertain. The CDR3 is 14 residues long. Trimming shortened V by 4 bases and J by 5 bases, and 11 bases separated the two germline ends. Germline CDR1 SGHNT, CDR2 YENEEA. CDR3 bases: TGTGCCAGCAGCTCGGGCAGATCTACCGGGGAGCTGTTTTTT. Its protein is CASSSGRSTGELFF.

The CDR3 reads CASSLYRGGGETQYF. CDR3 bases: TGTGCCAGCAGTTTATACAGGGGGGGTGGGGAGACCCAGTACTTC. The chain couples TRBV27 to TRBJ2-5; TRBD1 is a possible D gene (8 bases). The V gene lost 1 base and the J gene lost 5 bases, with 14 bases spanning the gap. Germline loops: CDR1 MNHEY, CDR2 SMNVEV (reference sequence). This CDR3 has 15 amino acids.

This chain joins TRBV6-2 or TRBV6-3 and TRBJ2-1; TRBD2 matches 7 bases. The DNA end favors TRBJ2-7, so the J call may be wrong. The CDR3 contains 13 residues. Germline-derived CDR1 and CDR2 are MNHEY and SVGEGT. The CDR3: CATAGGSSYEQYF. The CDR3 DNA reads as TGTGCCACCGCCGGGGGGAGCTCCTACGAGCAGTACTTC.

This clonotype has more than one count but fewer than ten. The chain is built from TRBV11-2 and TRBJ2-3; the D gene is possibly TRBD2 (6 bases). Germline V gene data show CDR1 as SGHAT and CDR2 as FQNNGV. V was cut by 6 bases and J by 1 base, with 17 bases left in between. This CDR3 is built from 16 residues. In nucleotides, the CDR3 is TGTGCCAGCAGGCTCCAAATAACGGGGGGCACAGATACGCAGTATTTT. Protein sequence: CASRLQITGGTDTQYF.

This clonotype was recorded a few times. The chain links TRBV7-6 to TRBJ1-1; D is possibly TRBD1 (5 bases). Germline loops: CDR1 SGHVS, CDR2 FNYEAQ. The CDR3 contains 15 residues. The V end lost 1 base, the J end lost 5 bases, and 14 bases lay between the germline ends. CDR3 amino acids: CASSLVGDSDTEAFF. The DNA of the CDR3 is TGTGCCAGCAGCTTAGTGGGGGACTCGGATACTGAAGCTTTCTTT.

This chain joins TRBV24-1 and TRBJ2-1, with TRBD2 matching 13 bases. The end of the DNA aligns better with TRBJ2-7, so the J call may be wrong. This CDR3 is 12 amino acids long. Germline values: CDR1 KGHDR, CDR2 SFDVKD. The CDR3 DNA reads TGTGCCACGGGACTAGCGGGATATGAGCAGTACTTC. Its translation is CATGLAGYEQYF.

By sample fraction, this clonotype is medium-sized. V usage is TRBV6-1 and J usage is TRBJ2-1; D may be TRBD2 (7 bases). Gene TRBJ2-7 matches the end of the DNA better, so the J call may be wrong. Germline V gene data show CDR1 as MNHNS and CDR2 as SASEGT. CDR3 length: 14 amino acids. CDR3 DNA sequence: TGTGTAGCCGGCGCGGGGGAGAGGGGGAATGAGCAGTACTTC. It specifies CVAGAGERGNEQYF.

The chain is built from TRBV10-2 and TRBJ2-5; tentatively, D is TRBD2 (6 bases). The end of the DNA fits TRBJ2-3 better, so the J call may be wrong. CDR3 size: 14 residues. Germline loops: CDR1 WSHSY, CDR2 SAAADI. CDR3 sequence: CASSDGTRGGTQYF. The CDR3 region has the DNA TGCGCCAGCAGTGATGGTACGCGGGGTGGTACGCAGTATTTT.

The chain is built from TRBV12-3 or TRBV12-4 and TRBJ2-1; possible D gene TRBD1, 7 bases. The V end was cut by 6 bases, the J end by 10 bases, with 25 bases between. This CDR3 comprises 16 residues. The CDR3 protein is CASRPGKAGGWFEQFF. As DNA, the CDR3 is TGTGCCAGCAGGCCGGGAAAGGCAGGGGGGTGGTTCGAGCAGTTCTTC.

This clonotype was found many times. V is TRBV6-1 and J is TRBJ2-2, with 7 positions matching TRBD1. The germline CDR1 and CDR2 sequences are MNHNS and SASEGT. Losses at the gene ends were 6 bases for V and 0 bases for J; bases not matched to a gene: 10. The CDR3 spans 17 residues. DNA for the CDR3: TGTGCCAGCAGCTCGGACGCCGGGACAGCGAACACCGGGGAGCTGTTTTTT. It encodes CASSSDAGTANTGELFF.

This clonotype has ten or more counts. The CDR3 DNA reads as TGTGCCAGCAGCTTATCGCGGGGGCCGCGCACAGATACGCAGTATTTT. This sequence encodes CASSLSRGPRTDTQYF. The J gene is TRBJ2-3, the V gene TRBV11-3, with D possibly TRBD2 on 7 matching bases. Germline loops: CDR1 SGHNT, CDR2 YENEEA. This CDR3 contains 16 residues. Trimming pared 2 bases from V and 1 base from J, leaving 13 bases between.

In its sample, this clonotype is medium-sized. The V gene is TRBV6-6, the J gene TRBJ2-6, with D perhaps TRBD2 (5 bases). The V end lost 0 bases, the J end lost 0 bases, and 9 bases lay between the germline ends. Germline lookup yields CDR1 MNHNY and CDR2 SVGAGI (reference sequence). The CDR3 is 17 amino acids. The DNA of the CDR3 is TGTGCCAGCAGTTACTCGTTGGGGAGCTCTGGGGCCAACGTCCTGACTTTC. Its protein product is CASSYSLGSSGANVLTF.

Concerning this clonotype: The junction differs from germline at one of its ends, possibly a read error. The chain employs TRBV11-3 and TRBJ1-1; D gene uncertain. This CDR3 contains 15 residues. Germline V gene lookup returns CDR1 SGHNT and CDR2 YENEEA. The CDR3 nucleotides read TGTGCCAGCAGCTTGGATTCCCGTTTGAACGCTGAAGCTTTCTTT. Amino acids: CASSLDSRLNAEAFF.

This clonotype was counted at least ten times. The chain recombines TRBV12-3 or TRBV12-4 with TRBJ1-1; weak D call: TRBD1 (5 bases). The CDR3 has 13 residues. V lost 6 bases to trimming and J lost 1 base, with 9 bases between them. CDR3 DNA sequence: TGTGCCAGCAGGGGACGGGAGAACACTGAAGCTTTCTTT. Amino acids: CASRGRENTEAFF.

By frequency in the sample, this clonotype is medium-sized (0.01 to 0.1%). The chain employs TRBV7-9 and TRBJ2-1, with TRBD2 matching over 12 bases. Germline V gene lookup returns CDR1 SEHNR and CDR2 FQNEAQ (reference sequence). The trim removed 4 bases at V and 13 bases at J, leaving 11 bases unmatched. The CDR3 runs to 15 residues. The CDR3 DNA reads TGTGCCAGCAGCTACGGACTAGCGGGGCAAGAGACCCAGTTCTTC. This translates into CASSYGLAGQETQFF.

By sample fraction, this clonotype is medium-sized. V usage is TRBV11-3 and J usage is TRBJ2-6; no clear D gene. Germline CDR1 reads SGHNT; CDR2 reads YENEEA. Trimming pared 4 bases from V and 2 bases from J, leaving 12 bases between. The length of the CDR3 is 16 residues. In DNA, the CDR3 is TGTGCCAGCAGCTCGACCACGGTTACTGGGGCCAACGTCCTGACTTTC. Its translation: CASSSTTVTGANVLTF.

There are a few counts of this clonotype. This chain connects TRBV12-3 or TRBV12-4 to TRBJ2-1; possibly TRBD1 for D (6 bases). The CDR3 has 15 residues. V lost 5 bases and J lost 10, with 21 bases in between. The CDR3 loop reads CASSLQGRGAYEQFF. CDR3 sequence (DNA): TGTGCCAGCAGTCTACAGGGCCGAGGGGCTTACGAGCAGTTCTTC.

The genes are TRBV7-8 and TRBJ2-1; D not resolved. The germline CDR1 and CDR2 sequences are SGHVS and FQNEAQ. This CDR3 has 16 residues. Trimming left V 3 bases short and J 2 bases short, with 14 bases between. This CDR3 is CASSLKNRRAYNEQFF. CDR3 DNA: TGTGCCAGCAGCTTGAAGAATCGAAGGGCCTACAATGAGCAGTTCTTC.

There are a few counts of this clonotype. J is TRBJ1-1 and V is TRBV12-5, with D perhaps TRBD1 (5 bases). The CDR3 sequence is 13 residues long. Looked up from germline, CDR1 is LGHNT and CDR2 is FRNRAP. Trimming took 5 bases from V and 5 from J, leaving 12 bases between them. The CDR3 reads CASGLRRGTEAFF. The DNA of the CDR3 is TGTGCTAGTGGTCTACGCCGGGGGACTGAAGCTTTCTTT.

This clonotype was detected only a few times. The chain recombines TRBV27 with TRBJ1-5; 10 positions match TRBD1. The trim removed 6 bases at V and 0 bases at J, leaving 8 bases unmatched. This CDR3 comprises 17 residues. The germline CDR1 and CDR2 sequences are MNHEY and SMNVEV (reference sequence). The chain's CDR3 is CASRTGGAGNSNQPQHF. The CDR3 DNA sequence: TGTGCCAGCAGGACAGGGGGCGCGGGGAATAGCAATCAGCCCCAGCATTTT.

This clonotype has only a few counts. V usage is TRBV9 and J usage is TRBJ2-6, with D tentatively TRBD2 (6 bases). Per germline, CDR1 SGDLS and CDR2 YYNGEE. The CDR3 runs 15 residues. V was cut by 4 bases and J by 3 bases, with 11 bases left in between. The CDR3 region has the DNA TGTGCCAGCAGCCTCGGGAGCCTTGGGGCCAACGTCCTGACTTTC. It yields the protein CASSLGSLGANVLTF.

This clonotype has ten or more counts. The chain couples TRBV6-1 to TRBJ2-7; 8 bases are shared with TRBD2. The CDR3 length is 15 residues. The germline V gene encodes CDR1 MNHNS and CDR2 SASEGT. J gave up 2 bases and V 6 bases, and 9 bases lay outside the gene matches. This CDR3 is CASSLAGDLPYEQYF. CDR3 bases: TGTGCCAGCAGCCTAGCGGGCGACCTTCCCTACGAGCAGTACTTC.

As regards this clonotype: A much more abundant neighbour one base away suggests this may be a read error. This sequence joins TRBV7-3 and TRBJ2-3; possibly TRBD1 or TRBD2 for D (5 bases each). This CDR3 has 13 residues. Germline V gene data show CDR1 as SGHTA and CDR2 as FQGTGA. The CDR3 protein is CASSLNGAETQYF. The DNA for the CDR3 is TGTGCCAGCAGCTTAAACGGGGCAGAGACGCAGTATTTT.

This clonotype was seen only once. The chain has TRBV12-3 or TRBV12-4 and TRBJ2-4, with D perhaps given as TRBD1 or TRBD2 (5 bases each). This CDR3 spans 14 amino acids. Trimming pared 7 bases from V and 9 bases from J, leaving 19 bases between. CDR3 in DNA: TGTGCCAGCAATCCCCGGGACGGGTGGGGCATTCAGTACTTC. It specifies CASNPRDGWGIQYF.

This clonotype was counted ten times or more. The rearrangement joins TRBV12-3 or TRBV12-4 to TRBJ2-5, with D possibly matching TRBD2 (5 bases). This CDR3 is 14 amino acids long. The ends were cut back, 6 bases at V and 5 bases at J, with 16 bases in the middle. The CDR3 coding sequence is TGTGCCAGCAGACCCCGGACTTCACAGGAGACCCAGTACTTC. Its translation is CASRPRTSQETQYF.

This clonotype came up many times. The chain combines TRBV11-1 with TRBJ2-4; 13 bases agree with TRBD2. Judging by the DNA end, TRBJ2-7 fits better; the J call may be wrong. Per germline, CDR1 SGHAT and CDR2 FQDESV (reference sequence). This CDR3 has 21 amino acids. The CDR3 sequence is CASSSPTTPLAGGPVIYEQYF. The CDR3 DNA sequence: TGTGCCAGCAGCTCACCAACCACACCACTAGCGGGAGGGCCGGTGATCTACGAGCAGTACTTC.